This T cell receptor beta chain derives from a study of T cell repertoires in cytomegalovirus infection. The overall study: CMV infection plus the matching HLA type was flagged by public TCR beta signatures. Overall study results and limits: HLA-C-restricted TCR beta clonotypes specific for CMV led the ex vivo response. Carriers of CMV and the relevant HLA type were discriminated by public TCR beta frequency.

The CDR3 is made up of 12 amino acids. The V gene lost 5 bases and the J gene lost 0 bases, with 2 bases spanning the gap. Germline-derived CDR1 and CDR2 are SGHTA and FQGNSA. MiXCR, applied by TCRdb to the reads, yields one record per CDR3 protein. This repertoire shows 250,000 to 350,000 distinct CDR3 sequences, about 25% found once; its top ten account for around 14%. This clonotype was counted many times. Its target is not known. The TCR comes from a human donor in good health (CMV status not recorded). Some clones in this sample may be carry-over from other donors' samples. The sample consisted of PBMCs. V and J are TRBV7-2 and TRBJ1-5; D is uncertain. DNA for the CDR3: TGTGCCAGCAGCGATAGCAATCAGCCCCAGCATTTT. Its protein is CASSDSNQPQHF.